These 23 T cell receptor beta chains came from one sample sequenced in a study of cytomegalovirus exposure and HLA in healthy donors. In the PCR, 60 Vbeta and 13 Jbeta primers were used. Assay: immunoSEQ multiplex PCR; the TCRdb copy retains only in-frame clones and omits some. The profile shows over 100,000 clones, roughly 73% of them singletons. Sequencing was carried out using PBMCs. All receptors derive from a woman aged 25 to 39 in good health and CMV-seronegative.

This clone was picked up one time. CDR3 amino acids: CASSQDVTGQGAVNSPLHF. CDR3 DNA: TGTGCCAGCAGCCAAGATGTTACAGGACAGGGGGCGGTAAATTCACCCCTCCACTTT. The J gene is TRBJ1-6, the V gene TRBV4-2, with 11 bases fitting TRBD1. This CDR3 is built from 19 residues. CDR1 is LGHNA, CDR2 YNFKEQ, per germline. Trimming cost V 0 bases and J 7 bases; bases outside gene matches: 11.

The DNA of the CDR3 is TGCGCCAGCAGCCAAGTCAGGGGGGACTTGACCTTC. Translating gives CASSQVRGDLTF. The rearrangement links TRBV4-3 to TRBJ1-2; the match to TRBD1 covers 7 bases. CDR1 and CDR2 (germline): LGHNA, YSLEER. J gave up 14 bases and V 1 base, and 7 bases lay outside the gene matches. CDR3 length: 12 amino acids.

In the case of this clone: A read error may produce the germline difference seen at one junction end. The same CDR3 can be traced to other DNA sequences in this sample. The CDR3 is CASSQALRRDGNTIYF. CDR3 in DNA: TGCGCTAGCAGCCAAGCCCTTCGGAGGGACGGGAACACCATATATTTT. The chain joins TRBV4-1 to TRBJ1-3; D perhaps matches TRBD1 (5 bases). Germline CDR1 MGHRA, CDR2 YSYEKL. This CDR3 comprises 16 residues.

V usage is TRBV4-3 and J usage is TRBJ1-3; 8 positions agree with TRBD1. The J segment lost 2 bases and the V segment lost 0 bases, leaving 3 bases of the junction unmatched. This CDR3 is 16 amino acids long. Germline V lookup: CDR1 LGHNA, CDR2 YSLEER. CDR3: CASSQDLTGAGNTIYF. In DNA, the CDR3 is TGCGCCAGCAGCCAAGATCTGACAGGGGCTGGAAACACCATATATTTT.

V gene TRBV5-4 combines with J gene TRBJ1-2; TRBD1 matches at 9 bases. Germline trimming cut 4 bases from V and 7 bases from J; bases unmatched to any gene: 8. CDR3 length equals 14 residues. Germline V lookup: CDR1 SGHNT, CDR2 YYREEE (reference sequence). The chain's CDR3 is CASSSTGGGIGYTF. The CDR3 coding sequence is TGTGCCAGCAGCAGTACAGGGGGCGGAATTGGCTACACCTTC.

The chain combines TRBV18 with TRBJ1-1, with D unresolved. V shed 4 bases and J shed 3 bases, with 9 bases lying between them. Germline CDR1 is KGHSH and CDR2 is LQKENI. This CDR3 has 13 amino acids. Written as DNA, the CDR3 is TGTGCCAGCTCACAACGTTCGGACACTGAAGCTTTCTTT. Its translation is CASSQRSDTEAFF. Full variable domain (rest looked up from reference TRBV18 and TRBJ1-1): NAGVMQNPRHLVRRRGQEARLRCSPMKGHSHVYWYRQLPEEGLKFMVYLQKENIIDESGMPKERFSAEFPKEGPSILRIQQVVRGDSAAYFCASSQRSDTEAFFGQGTRLTVV.

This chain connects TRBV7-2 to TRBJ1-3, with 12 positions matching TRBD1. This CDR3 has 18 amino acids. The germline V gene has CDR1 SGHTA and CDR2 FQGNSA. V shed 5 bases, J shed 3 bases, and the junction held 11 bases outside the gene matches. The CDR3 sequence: CASSRFRDRGRFGNTIYF. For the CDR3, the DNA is TGTGCCAGCAGCCGATTCCGGGACAGGGGGCGCTTTGGAAACACCATATATTTT.

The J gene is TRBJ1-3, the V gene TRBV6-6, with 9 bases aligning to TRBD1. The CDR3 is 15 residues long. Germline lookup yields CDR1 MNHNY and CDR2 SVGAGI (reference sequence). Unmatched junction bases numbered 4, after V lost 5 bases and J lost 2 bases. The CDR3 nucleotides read TGTGCCAGCAGTCCGGGACAGGGTACTGGAAACACCATATATTTT. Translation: CASSPGQGTGNTIYF.

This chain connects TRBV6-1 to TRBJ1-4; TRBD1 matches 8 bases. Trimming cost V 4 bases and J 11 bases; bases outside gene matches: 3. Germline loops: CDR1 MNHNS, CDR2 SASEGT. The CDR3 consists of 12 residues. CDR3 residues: CASSANRGKLFF. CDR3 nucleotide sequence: TGTGCCAGCAGTGCGAACAGGGGGAAACTGTTTTTT.

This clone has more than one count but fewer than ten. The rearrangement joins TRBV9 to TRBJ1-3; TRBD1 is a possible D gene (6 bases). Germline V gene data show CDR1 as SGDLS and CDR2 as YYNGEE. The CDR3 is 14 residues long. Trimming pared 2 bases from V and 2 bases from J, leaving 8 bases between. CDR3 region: CASSVGATGNTIYF. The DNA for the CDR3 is TGTGCCAGCAGCGTGGGGGCGACTGGAAACACCATATATTTT. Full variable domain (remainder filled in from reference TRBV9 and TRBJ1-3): DSGVTQTPKHLITATGQRVTLRCSPRSGDLSVYWYQQSLDQGLQFLIQYYNGEERAKGNILERFSAQQFPDLHSELNLSSLELGDSALYFCASSVGATGNTIYFGEGSWLTVV.

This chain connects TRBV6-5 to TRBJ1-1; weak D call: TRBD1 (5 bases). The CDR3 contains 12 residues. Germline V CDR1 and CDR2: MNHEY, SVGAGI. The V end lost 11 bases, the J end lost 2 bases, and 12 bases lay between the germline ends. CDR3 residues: CASMTANTEAFF. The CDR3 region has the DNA TGTGCCTCGATGACAGCCAACACTGAAGCTTTCTTT.

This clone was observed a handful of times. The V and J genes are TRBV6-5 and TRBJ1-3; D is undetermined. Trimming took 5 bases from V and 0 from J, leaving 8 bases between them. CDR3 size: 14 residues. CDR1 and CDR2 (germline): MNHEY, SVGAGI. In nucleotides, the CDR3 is TGTGCCAGCAGTACGGGGAACTCTGGAAACACCATATATTTT. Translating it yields CASSTGNSGNTIYF.

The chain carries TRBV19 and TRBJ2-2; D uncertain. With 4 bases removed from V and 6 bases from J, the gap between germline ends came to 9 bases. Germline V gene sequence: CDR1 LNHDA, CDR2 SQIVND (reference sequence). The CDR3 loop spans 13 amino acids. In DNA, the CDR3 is TGTGCCAGTAGTACCAGTTTGGCCGGGGAGCTGTTTTTT. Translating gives CASSTSLAGELFF.

The CDR3 bases are TGTGCCAGCAGCTTGGACCAGGGGTATGGCTACACCTTC. This translates into CASSLDQGYGYTF. J is TRBJ1-2 and V is TRBV5-6; perhaps TRBD1 as D (6 bases). The germline CDR1 and CDR2 sequences are SGHDT and YYEEEE. This CDR3 contains 13 residues. The V end lost 0 bases, the J end lost 5 bases, and 8 bases lay between the germline ends.

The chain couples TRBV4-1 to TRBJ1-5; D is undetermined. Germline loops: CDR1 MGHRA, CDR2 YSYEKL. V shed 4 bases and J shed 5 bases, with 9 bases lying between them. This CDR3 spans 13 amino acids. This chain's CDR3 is CASSPREDQPQHF. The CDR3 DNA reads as TGCGCCAGCAGCCCAAGGGAGGATCAGCCCCAGCATTTT.

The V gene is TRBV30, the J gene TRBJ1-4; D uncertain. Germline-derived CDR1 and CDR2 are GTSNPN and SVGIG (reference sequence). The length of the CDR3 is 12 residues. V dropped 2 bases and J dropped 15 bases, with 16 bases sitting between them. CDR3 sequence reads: CAWSKDPLGLFF. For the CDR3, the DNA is TGTGCCTGGAGTAAAGACCCCCTCGGGTTGTTTTTT.

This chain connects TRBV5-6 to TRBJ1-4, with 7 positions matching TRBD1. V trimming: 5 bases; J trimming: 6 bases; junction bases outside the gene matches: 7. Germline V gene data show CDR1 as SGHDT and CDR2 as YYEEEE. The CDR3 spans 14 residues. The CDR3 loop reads CASSYDRVYEKLFF. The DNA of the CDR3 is TGTGCCAGCAGTTATGACAGGGTATATGAAAAACTGTTTTTT.

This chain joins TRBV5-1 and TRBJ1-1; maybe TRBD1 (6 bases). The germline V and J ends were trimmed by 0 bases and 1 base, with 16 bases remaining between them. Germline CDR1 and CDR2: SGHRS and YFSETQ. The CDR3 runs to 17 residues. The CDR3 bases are TGCGCCAGCAGCTTGGCCAGACAGGCGGGGGAGAACACTGAAGCTTTCTTT. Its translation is CASSLARQAGENTEAFF.

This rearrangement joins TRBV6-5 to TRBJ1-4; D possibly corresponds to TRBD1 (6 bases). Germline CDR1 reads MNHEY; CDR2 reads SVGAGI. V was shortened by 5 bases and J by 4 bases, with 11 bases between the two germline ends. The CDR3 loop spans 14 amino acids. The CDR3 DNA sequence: TGTGCCAGCAGTAGGACAGCCAGTAATGAAAAACTGTTTTTT. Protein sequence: CASSRTASNEKLFF.

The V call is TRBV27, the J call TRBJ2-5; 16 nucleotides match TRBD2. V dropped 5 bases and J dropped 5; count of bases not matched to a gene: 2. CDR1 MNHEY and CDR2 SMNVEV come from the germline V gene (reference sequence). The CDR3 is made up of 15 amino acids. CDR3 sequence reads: CASSGTSGRAETQYF. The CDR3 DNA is TGTGCCAGCAGTGGGACTAGCGGGAGGGCCGAGACCCAGTACTTC.

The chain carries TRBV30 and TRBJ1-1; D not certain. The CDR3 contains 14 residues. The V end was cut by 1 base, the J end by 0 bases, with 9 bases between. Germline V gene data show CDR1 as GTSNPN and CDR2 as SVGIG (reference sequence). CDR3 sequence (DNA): TGTGCCTGGAGTGCCCGCGGCATGAACACTGAAGCTTTCTTT. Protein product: CAWSARGMNTEAFF.

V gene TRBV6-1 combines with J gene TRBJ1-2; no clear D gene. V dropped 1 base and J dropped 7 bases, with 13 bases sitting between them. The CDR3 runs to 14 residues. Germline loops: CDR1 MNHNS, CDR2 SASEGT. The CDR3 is CASSEGEVWSGYTF. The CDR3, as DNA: TGTGCCAGCAGTGAAGGGGAGGTATGGAGTGGCTACACCTTC.

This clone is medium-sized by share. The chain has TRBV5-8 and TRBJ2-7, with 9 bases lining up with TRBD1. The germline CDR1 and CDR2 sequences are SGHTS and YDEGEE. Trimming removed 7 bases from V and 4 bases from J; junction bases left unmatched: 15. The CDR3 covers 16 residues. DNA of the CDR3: TGTGCCAGCTGCCTACGACCGGGACAGGGAAAGTACGAGCAGTACTTC. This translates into CASCLRPGQGKYEQYF.